The 2 T cell receptor beta chains listed next were all sequenced from one sample in a study of T cell repertoires in cytomegalovirus infection (dated by TCRdb to between 2017 and 2020). What these receptors recognize is not known. Sequencing was performed on an Illumina HiSeq 1500. TCRdb redid the processing of the public reads, applying fastp at Q25 and MiXCR, and retained in-frame beta chains. Here each entry gathers all rows of one CDR3 protein and keeps the most common genes and DNA. The sample data list just under 500,000 distinct CDR3 sequences, and around 35% of these were observed just once. The top ten clones comprise roughly a sixth of the sample. Interpreted using the paper, the treatment or condition label stands for: in vitro stimulation with specific CMV peptide epitopes to enrich CMV-specific T cells. The sample was cultured PBMCs, taken from culture after CMV antigen stimulation. These receptors all come from a human donor in good health (CMV status not recorded). Some clones in this sample may be carry-over from other donors' samples.

V is TRBV11-2 and J is TRBJ2-3; the match to TRBD1 covers 12 bases. The CDR3 spans 16 residues. Trimming cost V 2 bases and J 4 bases; bases outside gene matches: 4. CDR1 is SGHAT, CDR2 FQNNGV, per germline. The CDR3 reads CASSLWGTGGSDTQYF. The DNA of the CDR3 is TGTGCCAGCAGCTTATGGGGGACAGGGGGCTCAGATACGCAGTATTTT.

The V and J genes are TRBV7-2 and TRBJ1-1; a weak D match, TRBD1 (6 bases). V dropped 2 bases and J dropped 3 bases, with 13 bases sitting between them. This CDR3 is 15 amino acids long. CDR1 is SGHTA, CDR2 FQGNSA, per germline. CDR3 region: CASSLTGFIDTEAFF. Here the CDR3 DNA reads TGTGCCAGCAGCTTAACAGGGTTTATTGACACTGAAGCTTTCTTT.